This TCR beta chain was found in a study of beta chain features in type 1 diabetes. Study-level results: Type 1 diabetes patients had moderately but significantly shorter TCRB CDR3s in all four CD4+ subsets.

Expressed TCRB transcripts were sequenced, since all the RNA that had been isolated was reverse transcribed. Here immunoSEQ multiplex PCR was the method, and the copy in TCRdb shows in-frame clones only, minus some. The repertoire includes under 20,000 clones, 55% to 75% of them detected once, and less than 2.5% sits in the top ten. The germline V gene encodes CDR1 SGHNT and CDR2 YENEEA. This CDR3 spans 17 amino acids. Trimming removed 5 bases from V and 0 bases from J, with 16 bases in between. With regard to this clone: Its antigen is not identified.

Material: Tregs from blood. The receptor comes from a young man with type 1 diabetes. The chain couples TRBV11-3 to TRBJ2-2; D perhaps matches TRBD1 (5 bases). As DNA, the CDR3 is TGTGCCAGCAGCCGCCGCGTCGACAGCGCGAACACCGGGGAGCTGTTTTTT. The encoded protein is CASSRRVDSANTGELFF. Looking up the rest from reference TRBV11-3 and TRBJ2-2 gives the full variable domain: EAGVVQSPRYKIIEKKQPVAFWCNPISGHNTLYWYLQNLGQGPELLIRYENEEAVDDSQLPKDRFSAERLKGVDSTLKIQPAELGDSAVYLCASSRRVDSANTGELFFGEGSRLTVL.